This TCR beta chain was captured by sequencing in a study of CXCR3-negative and CXCR3-positive naive CD8 T cells (dated by TCRdb to the late 2010s). Turning to the overall study: In total, roughly 140 million TRB reads were obtained, which works out to roughly 1.5 +/- 0.3 million reads per library. TRBV-TRBJ cluster analysis included naive subsets from about 5 donors and memory cells from 3 donors. The diversity and physicochemical repertoire analyses included around 10 donors pooled from two independent experiments.

Sequencing took place on a NextSeq 550. The Human TCR Profiling Kit (MiLaboratory) was used to prepare UMI-labeled 5' RACE TRB cDNA libraries. The full amount of extracted RNA was used for cDNA synthesis, and the full amount of resulting cDNA was used for PCR amplification. Libraries were prepared in parallel with an identical number of PCR cycles. Regarding the original processing steps: With a requirement of at least two reads per UMI, MIGEC and MiXCR extracted about 53,000 +/- 9,400 unique UMI-labeled TRB cDNA molecules per library. On average, roughly 40,000 +/- 10,000 functional in-frame TRB CDR3 nucleotide clonotypes lacking stop codons were found per library. After downsampling to 5000 UMI-labeled TRB molecules per sample, diversity metrics such as normalized Shannon-Wiener and Chao1 were calculated in VDJtools. Clonotype-size-weighted physicochemical properties of the central five CDR3 residues (interaction energy, strength, volume and Kidera factor 4) were computed in VDJtools. One entry per CDR3 protein sequence results from the TCRdb reprocessing of the reads, with DNA left out. None of the V and J calls come from the authors' own analysis; TCRdb made them. The sample table gives about 62,000 distinct CDR3 sequences. Approximately 4.5% of the sample belongs to the ten largest clones.

Each CD8+ T cell subset was flow-sorted in triplicate, and a few hundred thousand cells per subset were placed directly into RLT lysis buffer. To exclude memory contaminants, naive CD8+ T cells were stringently defined as CD45RO-CCR7+CD27+CD95-. Peripheral blood mononuclear cells were isolated from buffy coats using standard density gradient centrifugation. Naive CXCR3-negative and CXCR3-positive CD8+ T cells were flow-sorted on a FACSAria III. Total RNA was extracted from sorted cells using an RNeasy Mini Kit. As to this clonotype: This receptor's antigen is unknown.

CDR1 MNHEY and CDR2 SVGAGI were looked up in the germline V gene. Counted from cysteine to phenylalanine, this CDR3 has 14 amino acids. No coding sequence is recorded. Broader findings and caveats from the paper: CXCR3 expression partially decreased after cryopreservation, so most assays used freshly isolated PBMCs. Compared with CXCR3-negative naive cells, CXCR3-positive naive cells had TRB CDR3s with higher hydrophobicity (lower Kidera factor 4), lower energy, and higher strength and volume indices. Within the same donor, TRBV-TRBJ usage looked similar between naive CXCR3-negative and CXCR3-positive cells, but memory cells had distinct patterns. Both naive subsets had comparably high repertoire diversity, while memory CD8+ T cells had much lower repertoire diversity. Because surface CD5, which has been linked to self-reactivity in mice, was comparable between naive subsets, TCR interaction strength was also inferred from TRB CDR3 physicochemical properties.

Input material: naive CXCR3- CD8+ T cells from blood. In light of the paper, this sample's cell subset or site label describes: CD45RO-CCR7+CD27+CD95- naive CD8+ T cells lacking CXCR3 (TNR3-). The receptor comes from a human donor in good health. Some clones in this sample may be carry-over from other donors' samples. The sequence links TRBV6-5 to TRBJ2-3; TCRdb proposes TRBD1, but this gene call is untestable without DNA. CDR3 loop: CARTGQGGTDTQYF.